This T cell receptor beta chain was found in a study of T cell repertoires in cytomegalovirus infection. The CDR3 has 19 residues. V was clipped by 4 bases and J by 0 bases; unmatched bases: 10. Germline CDR1 and CDR2: MNHEY and SVGAGI. Study-wide findings and caveats: The ex vivo response was dominated by HLA-C-restricted CMV-specific TCR beta clonotypes. Cumulative frequency (of public TCR beta family members) identified carriers of CMV plus the relevant HLA.

A note on this clonotype: Its antigen is not known.

In TCRdb, the reads were re-called with MiXCR into one record per CDR3 protein. The sample lists 830,000 or so distinct CDR3 sequences, approximately 30% occurring once. The chain combines TRBV6-5 with TRBJ2-5; 14 nucleotides agree with TRBD2. This sequence originates from a human donor in good health (CMV status not recorded). Some clones in this sample may be carry-over from other donors' samples. The material sequenced was cultured CD8+ T cells from PBMCs, taken from culture after CMV antigen stimulation. CDR3 sequence: CASSSLGLAGGPYQETQYF. In DNA form, the CDR3 reads TGTGCCAGCAGTTCATTAGGACTAGCGGGGGGCCCGTACCAAGAGACCCAGTACTTC.